This note documents a single T cell receptor (beta chain) sequence. The antigen is unknown. Germline CDR1 reads MNHNY; CDR2 reads SVGAGI (reference sequence). The CDR3 totals 16 residues. V shed 0 bases, J shed 8 bases, and the junction held 8 bases outside the gene matches. Here immunoSEQ multiplex PCR was the method, and the copy in TCRdb shows in-frame clones only, minus some. The table includes tens of thousands of clones, about nine tenths detected once. These data come from a study of T cell responses to AZD1222 COVID-19 vaccine. Findings of the study overall: Repertoire sampling occurred only after the peak T cell response.

Second doses were pooled across both intervals (about 4 or about 12 weeks). The sequence was collected from an adult who received the AZD1222 COVID-19 vaccine. The input for sequencing was peripheral blood, taken 28 days after the second AZD1222 dose. V is TRBV6-6 and J is TRBJ1-4; TRBD1 aligns across 8 bases. CDR3 sequence reads: CASSYSAGQGGEKLFF. For the CDR3, the DNA is TGTGCCAGCAGTTACTCGGCAGGACAGGGTGGCGAAAAACTGTTTTTT.